Presented here are 5 T cell receptor beta chains from one specimen sequenced in a study of cytomegalovirus exposure and HLA in healthy donors. PCR involved 60 Vbeta and 13 Jbeta primers. Sequencing used immunoSEQ multiplex PCR; TCRdb keeps in-frame clones, though not all of them. The profile covers under 150,000 clones, with around 71% appearing a single time and roughly 3% taken by the ten largest. Sequences were obtained from PBMCs. Receptors were obtained from a woman aged 60 to 75 in good health and CMV-seropositive.

The rearrangement joins TRBV15 to TRBJ1-3; D is ambiguous. Per germline, CDR1 LNHNV and CDR2 YYDKDF (reference sequence). Trimming removed 1 base at V and 1 base at J, with 8 bases between. The CDR3 has 15 amino acids. CDR3 amino acids: CATSRGVQSGNTIYF. Written as DNA, the CDR3 is TGTGCCACCAGCAGAGGAGTACAGTCTGGAAACACCATATATTTT.

V and J are TRBV7-9 and TRBJ2-4; 8 bases map to TRBD1. Trimming took 5 bases from V and 9 from J; bases not matched to a gene: 12. Germline CDR1 is SEHNR and CDR2 is FQNEAQ (reference sequence). The CDR3 length is 15 residues. The CDR3 sequence is CASSPIGTGGSIQYF. The CDR3 nucleotides read TGTGCCAGCAGCCCGATCGGGACAGGAGGGTCCATTCAGTACTTC.

This chain uses TRBV19 with TRBJ1-1, with D hard to call. V dropped 1 base and J dropped 7 bases, with 4 bases sitting between them. The CDR3 is 11 residues long. Germline V lookup: CDR1 LNHDA, CDR2 SQIVND (reference sequence). In DNA form, the CDR3 reads TGTGCCAGTAGTATAGCGTTTGAAGCTTTCTTT. As protein: CASSIAFEAFF.

V usage is TRBV7-2 and J usage is TRBJ1-1; possibly TRBD1 for D (6 bases). Trimming stripped 5 bases from V and 0 bases from J, with 10 bases between. The CDR3 covers 14 residues. The germline V gene encodes CDR1 SGHTA and CDR2 FQGNSA. CDR3 in DNA: TGTGCCAGCAGCCCACAGGGCCTGAACACTGAAGCTTTCTTT. It encodes CASSPQGLNTEAFF. Full variable domain (outside the CDR3, taken from reference TRBV7-2 and TRBJ1-1): GAGVSQSPSNKVTEKGKDVELRCDPISGHTALYWYRQSLGQGLEFLIYFQGNSAPDKSGLPSDRFSAERTGGSVSTLTIQRTQQEDSAVYLCASSPQGLNTEAFFGQGTRLTVV.

V gene TRBV5-1 combines with J gene TRBJ1-1; 9 nucleotides align to TRBD1. V shed 4 bases and J 6 bases; nucleotides not matched to a gene: 7. There are 14 residues in the CDR3. Germline V lookup: CDR1 SGHRS, CDR2 YFSETQ. The CDR3 sequence: CASSPGTGKAEAFF. CDR3 coding DNA: TGCGCCAGCAGCCCGGGGACAGGGAAGGCTGAAGCTTTCTTT.